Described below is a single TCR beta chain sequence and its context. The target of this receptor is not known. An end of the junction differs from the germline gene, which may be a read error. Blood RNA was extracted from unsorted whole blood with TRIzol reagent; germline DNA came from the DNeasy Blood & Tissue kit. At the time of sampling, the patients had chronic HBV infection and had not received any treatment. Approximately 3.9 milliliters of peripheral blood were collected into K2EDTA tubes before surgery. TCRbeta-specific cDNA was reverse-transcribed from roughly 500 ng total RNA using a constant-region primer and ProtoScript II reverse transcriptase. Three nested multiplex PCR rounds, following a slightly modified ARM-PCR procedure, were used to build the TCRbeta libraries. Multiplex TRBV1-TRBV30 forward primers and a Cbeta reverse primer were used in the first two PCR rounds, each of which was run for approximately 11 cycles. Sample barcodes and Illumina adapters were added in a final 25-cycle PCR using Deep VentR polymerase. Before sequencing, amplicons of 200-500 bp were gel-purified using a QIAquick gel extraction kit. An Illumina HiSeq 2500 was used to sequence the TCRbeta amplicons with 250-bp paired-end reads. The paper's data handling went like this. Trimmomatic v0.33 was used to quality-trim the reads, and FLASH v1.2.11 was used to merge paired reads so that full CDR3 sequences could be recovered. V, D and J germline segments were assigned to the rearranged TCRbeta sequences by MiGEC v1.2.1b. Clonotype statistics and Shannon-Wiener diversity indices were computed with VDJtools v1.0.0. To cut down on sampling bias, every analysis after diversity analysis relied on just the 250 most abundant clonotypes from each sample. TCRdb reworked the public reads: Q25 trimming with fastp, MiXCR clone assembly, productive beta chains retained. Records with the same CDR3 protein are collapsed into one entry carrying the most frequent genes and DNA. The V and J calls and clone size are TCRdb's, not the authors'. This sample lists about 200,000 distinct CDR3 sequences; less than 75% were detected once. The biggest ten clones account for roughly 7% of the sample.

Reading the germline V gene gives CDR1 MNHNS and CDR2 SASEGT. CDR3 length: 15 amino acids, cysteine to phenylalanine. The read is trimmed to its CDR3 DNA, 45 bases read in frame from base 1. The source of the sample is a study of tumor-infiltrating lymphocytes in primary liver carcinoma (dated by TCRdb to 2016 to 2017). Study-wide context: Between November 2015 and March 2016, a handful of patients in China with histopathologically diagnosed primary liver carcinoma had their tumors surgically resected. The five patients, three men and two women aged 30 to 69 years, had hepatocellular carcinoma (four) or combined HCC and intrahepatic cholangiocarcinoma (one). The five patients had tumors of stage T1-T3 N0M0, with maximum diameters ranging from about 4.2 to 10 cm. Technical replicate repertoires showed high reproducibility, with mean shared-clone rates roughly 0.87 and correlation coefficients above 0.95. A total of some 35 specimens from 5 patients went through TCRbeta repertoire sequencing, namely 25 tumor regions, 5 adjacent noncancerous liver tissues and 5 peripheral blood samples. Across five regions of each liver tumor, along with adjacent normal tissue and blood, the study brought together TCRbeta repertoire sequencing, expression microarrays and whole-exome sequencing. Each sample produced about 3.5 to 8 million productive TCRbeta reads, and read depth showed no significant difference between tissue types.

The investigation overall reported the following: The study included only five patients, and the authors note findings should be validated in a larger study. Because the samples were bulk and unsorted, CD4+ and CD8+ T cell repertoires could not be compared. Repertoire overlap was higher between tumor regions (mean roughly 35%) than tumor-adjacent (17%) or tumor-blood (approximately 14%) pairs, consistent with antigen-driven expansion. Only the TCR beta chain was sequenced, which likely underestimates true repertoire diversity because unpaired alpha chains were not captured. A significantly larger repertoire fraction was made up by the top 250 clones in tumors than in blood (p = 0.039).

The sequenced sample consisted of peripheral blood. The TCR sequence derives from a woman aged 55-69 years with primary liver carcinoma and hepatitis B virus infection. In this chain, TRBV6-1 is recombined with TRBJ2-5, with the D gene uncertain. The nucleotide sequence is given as TGTGCCGGCAGTGAAGCCAGTCGGGTTTTCGAGACCCACTACTTC. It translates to CAGSEASRVFETHYF.